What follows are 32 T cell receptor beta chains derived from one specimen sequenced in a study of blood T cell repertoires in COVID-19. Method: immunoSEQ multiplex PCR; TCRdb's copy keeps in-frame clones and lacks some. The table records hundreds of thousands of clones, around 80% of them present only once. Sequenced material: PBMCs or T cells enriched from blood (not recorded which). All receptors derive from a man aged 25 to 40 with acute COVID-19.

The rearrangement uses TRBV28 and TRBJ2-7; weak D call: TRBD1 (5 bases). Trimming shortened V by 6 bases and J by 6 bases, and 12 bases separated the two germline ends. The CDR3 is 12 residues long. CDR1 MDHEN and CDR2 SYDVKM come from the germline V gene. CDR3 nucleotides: TGTGCCAGCAGCTCAGGGATAAGCGAGCAGTACGTC. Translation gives CASSSGISEQYV.

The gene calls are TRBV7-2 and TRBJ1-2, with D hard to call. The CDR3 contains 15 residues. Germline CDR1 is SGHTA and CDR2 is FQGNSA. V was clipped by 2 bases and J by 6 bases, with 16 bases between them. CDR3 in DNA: TGTGCCAGCAGCTTACTTCGTACGGGTTTGGATGGCTACACCTTC. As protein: CASSLLRTGLDGYTF.

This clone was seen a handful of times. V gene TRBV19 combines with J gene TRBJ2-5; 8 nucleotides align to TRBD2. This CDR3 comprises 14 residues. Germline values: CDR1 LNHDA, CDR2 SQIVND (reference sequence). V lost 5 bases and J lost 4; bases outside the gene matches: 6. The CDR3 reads CASSDPGGRETQYF. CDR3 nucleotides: TGTGCCAGTAGTGACCCGGGAGGGCGAGAGACCCAGTACTTC.

The CDR3 DNA sequence: TGTGCCAGCAGGTCCCAGGGGGTGAGTGGCTACACCTTC. Its translation is CASRSQGVSGYTF. The rearrangement joins TRBV12-3 or TRBV12-4 to TRBJ1-2; 7 bases are a match to TRBD1. The J segment lost 7 bases and the V segment lost 6 bases, leaving 8 bases of the junction unmatched. The CDR3 runs to 13 residues.

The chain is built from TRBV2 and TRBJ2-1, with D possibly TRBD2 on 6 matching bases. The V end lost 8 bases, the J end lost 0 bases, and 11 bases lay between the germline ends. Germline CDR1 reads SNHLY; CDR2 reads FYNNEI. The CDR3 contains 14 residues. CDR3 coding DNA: TGTGCCAGCCTGGAGCGGGTCTCCTACAATGAGCAGTTCTTC. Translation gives CASLERVSYNEQFF. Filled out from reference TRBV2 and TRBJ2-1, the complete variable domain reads EPEVTQTPSHQVTQMGQEVILRCVPISNHLYFYWYRQILGQKVEFLVSFYNNEISEKSEIFDDQFSVERPDGSNFTLKIRSTKLEDSAMYFCASLERVSYNEQFFGPGTRLTVL.

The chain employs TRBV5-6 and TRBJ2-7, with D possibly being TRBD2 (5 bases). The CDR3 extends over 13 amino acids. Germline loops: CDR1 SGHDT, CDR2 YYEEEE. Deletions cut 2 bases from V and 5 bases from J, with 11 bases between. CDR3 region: CASSLPGMNEQYV. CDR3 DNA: TGTGCCAGCAGCTTACCGGGGATGAACGAGCAGTACGTC.

This CDR3 reads CASSAPGLASSYNEQFF. The DNA of the CDR3 is TGTGCCAGCAGTGCCCCGGGACTAGCGAGCTCCTACAATGAGCAGTTCTTC. J is TRBJ2-1 and V is TRBV2; the match to TRBD2 covers 10 bases. The CDR3 covers 17 residues. The trim removed 4 bases at V and 0 bases at J, leaving 6 bases unmatched. Germline V gene sequence: CDR1 SNHLY, CDR2 FYNNEI.

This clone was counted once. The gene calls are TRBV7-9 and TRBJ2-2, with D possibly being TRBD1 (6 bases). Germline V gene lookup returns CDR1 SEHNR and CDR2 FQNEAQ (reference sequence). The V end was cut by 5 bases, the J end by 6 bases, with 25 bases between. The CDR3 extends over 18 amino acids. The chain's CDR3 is CASSPAPVRDTPAGELFF. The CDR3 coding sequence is TGTGCCAGCAGCCCCGCCCCGGTCCGGGACACCCCGGCCGGGGAGCTGTTTTTT.

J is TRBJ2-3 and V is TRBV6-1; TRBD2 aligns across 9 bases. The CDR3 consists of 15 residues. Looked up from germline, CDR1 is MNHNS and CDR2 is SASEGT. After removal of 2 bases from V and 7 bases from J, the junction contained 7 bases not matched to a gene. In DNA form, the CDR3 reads TGTGCCAGCAGTGAATTCGGCGGGGGGGCAAATACGCAGTATTTT. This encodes CASSEFGGGANTQYF.

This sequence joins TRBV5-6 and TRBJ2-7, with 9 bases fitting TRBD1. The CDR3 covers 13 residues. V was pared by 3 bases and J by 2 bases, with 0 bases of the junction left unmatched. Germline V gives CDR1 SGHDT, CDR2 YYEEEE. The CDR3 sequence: CASSWDRAYEQYV. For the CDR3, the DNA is TGTGCCAGCAGCTGGGACAGGGCCTACGAGCAGTACGTC.

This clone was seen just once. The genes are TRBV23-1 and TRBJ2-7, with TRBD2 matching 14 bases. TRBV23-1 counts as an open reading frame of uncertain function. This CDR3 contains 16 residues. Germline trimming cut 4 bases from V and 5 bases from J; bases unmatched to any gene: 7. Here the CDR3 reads CASSLRLAGGRDEQYV. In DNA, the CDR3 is TGCGCCAGCAGTCTACGACTAGCGGGGGGGCGGGACGAGCAGTACGTC.

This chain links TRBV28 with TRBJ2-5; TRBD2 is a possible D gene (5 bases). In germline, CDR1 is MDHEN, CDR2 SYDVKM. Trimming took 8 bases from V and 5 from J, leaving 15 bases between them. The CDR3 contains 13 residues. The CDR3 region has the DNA TGTGCCAGCTGTCGGGGAGTCACGGAGACCCAGTACTTC. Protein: CASCRGVTETQYF. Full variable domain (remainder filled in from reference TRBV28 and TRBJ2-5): DVKVTQSSRYLVKRTGEKVFLECVQDMDHENMFWYRQDPGLGLRLIYFSYDVKMKEKGDIPEGYSVSREKKERFSLILESASTNQTSMYLCASCRGVTETQYFGPGTRLLVL.

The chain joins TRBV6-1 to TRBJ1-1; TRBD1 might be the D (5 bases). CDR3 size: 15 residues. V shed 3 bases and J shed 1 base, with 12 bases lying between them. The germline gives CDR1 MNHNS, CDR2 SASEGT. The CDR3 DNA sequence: TGTGCCAGCAGTGATCAGGGACTCCCGAACACTGAAGCTTTCTTT. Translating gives CASSDQGLPNTEAFF.

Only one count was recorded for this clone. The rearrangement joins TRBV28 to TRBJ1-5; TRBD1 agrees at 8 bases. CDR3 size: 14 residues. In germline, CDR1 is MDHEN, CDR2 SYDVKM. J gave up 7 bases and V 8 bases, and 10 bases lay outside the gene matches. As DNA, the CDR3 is TGTGCCAGCCACCTCAGGGGGCGCCGGCAGCCCCAGCATTTT. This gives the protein CASHLRGRRQPQHF.

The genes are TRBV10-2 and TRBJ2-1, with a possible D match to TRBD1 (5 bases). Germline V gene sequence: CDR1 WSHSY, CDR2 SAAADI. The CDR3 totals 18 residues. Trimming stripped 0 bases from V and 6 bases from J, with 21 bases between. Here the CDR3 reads CASSESGKGGFQGNEQFF. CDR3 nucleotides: TGCGCCAGCAGTGAGTCGGGAAAGGGTGGGTTTCAGGGCAATGAGCAGTTCTTC.

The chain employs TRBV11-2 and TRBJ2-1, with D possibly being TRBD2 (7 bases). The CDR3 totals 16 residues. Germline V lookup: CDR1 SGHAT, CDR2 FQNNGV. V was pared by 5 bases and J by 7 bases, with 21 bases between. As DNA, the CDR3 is TGTGCCAGCAGCCCCATGGGGGGGGGCAACTTGAATGAGCAGTTCTTC. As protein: CASSPMGGGNLNEQFF.

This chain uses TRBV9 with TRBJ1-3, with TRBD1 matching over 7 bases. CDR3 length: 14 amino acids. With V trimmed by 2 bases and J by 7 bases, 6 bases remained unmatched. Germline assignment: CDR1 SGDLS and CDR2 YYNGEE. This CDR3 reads CASSVGDSLNTIYF. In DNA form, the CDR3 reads TGTGCCAGCAGCGTGGGGGACAGCCTCAACACCATATATTTT.

CDR3 DNA sequence: TGTGCCAGCAGTCCGGGACTAGCAGGCGAGCAGTACGTC. Translation: CASSPGLAGEQYV. The chain has TRBV28 and TRBJ2-7; 9 bases map to TRBD2. The CDR3 has 13 residues. Per the germline V gene, CDR1 is MDHEN and CDR2 is SYDVKM. The ends lost 5 bases at V and 6 bases at J; junction bases unmatched: 5.

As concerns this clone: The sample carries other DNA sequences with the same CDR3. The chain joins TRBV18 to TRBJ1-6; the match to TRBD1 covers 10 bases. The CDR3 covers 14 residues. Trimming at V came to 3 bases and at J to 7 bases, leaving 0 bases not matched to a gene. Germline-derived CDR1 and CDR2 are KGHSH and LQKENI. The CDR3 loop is CASSPDRGNSPLHF. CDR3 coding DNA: TGTGCCAGCTCACCGGACAGGGGGAATTCACCCCTCCACTTT.

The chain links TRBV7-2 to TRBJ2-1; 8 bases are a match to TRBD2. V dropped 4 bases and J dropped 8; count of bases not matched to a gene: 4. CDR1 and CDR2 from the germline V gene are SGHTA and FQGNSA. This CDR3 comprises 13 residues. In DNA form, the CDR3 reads TGTGCCAGCAGCTGGGGTAGCGGGGATGAGCAGTTCTTC. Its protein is CASSWGSGDEQFF.

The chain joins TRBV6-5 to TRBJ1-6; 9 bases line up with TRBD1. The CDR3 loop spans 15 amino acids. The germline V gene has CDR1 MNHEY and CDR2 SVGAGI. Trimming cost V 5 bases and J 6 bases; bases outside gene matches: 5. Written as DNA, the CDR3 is TGTGCCAGCAGTCGGTCGGGACAGGGTAATTCACCCCTCCACTTT. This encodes CASSRSGQGNSPLHF.

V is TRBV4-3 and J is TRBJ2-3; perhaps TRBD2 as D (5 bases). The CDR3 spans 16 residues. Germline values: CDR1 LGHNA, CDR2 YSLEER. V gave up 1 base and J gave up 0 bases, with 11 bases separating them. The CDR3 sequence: CASSQVGRGSTDTQYF. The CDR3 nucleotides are TGCGCCAGCAGCCAAGTTGGTCGCGGGAGCACAGATACGCAGTATTTT.

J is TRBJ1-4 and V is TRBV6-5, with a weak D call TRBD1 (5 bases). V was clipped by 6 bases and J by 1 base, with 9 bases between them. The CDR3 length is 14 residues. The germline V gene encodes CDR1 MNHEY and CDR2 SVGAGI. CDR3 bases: TGTGCCAGCAGCGACGGGGGAACTAATGAAAAACTGTTTTTT. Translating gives CASSDGGTNEKLFF.

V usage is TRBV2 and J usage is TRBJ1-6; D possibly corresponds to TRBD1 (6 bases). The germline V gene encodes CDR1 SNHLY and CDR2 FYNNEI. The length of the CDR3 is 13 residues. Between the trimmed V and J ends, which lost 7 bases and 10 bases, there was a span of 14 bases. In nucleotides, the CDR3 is TGTGCCAGCACACAGGGCATAGGGTCACCCCTCCACTTT. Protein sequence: CASTQGIGSPLHF.

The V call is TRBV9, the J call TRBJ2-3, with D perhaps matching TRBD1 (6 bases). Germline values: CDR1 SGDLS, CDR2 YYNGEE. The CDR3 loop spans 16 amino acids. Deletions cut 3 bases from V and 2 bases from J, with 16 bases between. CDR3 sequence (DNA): TGTGCCAGCAGCGGCACAAGGGGGACCCTCACAGATACGCAGTATTTT. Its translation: CASSGTRGTLTDTQYF.

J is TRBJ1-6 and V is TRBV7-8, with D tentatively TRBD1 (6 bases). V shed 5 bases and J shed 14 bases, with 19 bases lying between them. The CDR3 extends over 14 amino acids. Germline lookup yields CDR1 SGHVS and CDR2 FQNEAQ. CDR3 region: CASSPQGIRRSLHF. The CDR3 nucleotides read TGTGCCAGCAGCCCGCAGGGGATTCGTCGATCCCTCCACTTT.

CDR3 sequence reads: CASSPLSTRAKNIQYF. For the CDR3, the DNA is TGTGCCAGCAGCCCGCTCTCGACTAGAGCCAAAAACATTCAGTACTTC. The chain couples TRBV14 to TRBJ2-4, with D tentatively TRBD2 (6 bases). Germline loops: CDR1 SGHDN, CDR2 FVKESK. CDR3 size: 16 residues. Trimming removed 4 bases from V and 0 bases from J, with 13 bases in between.

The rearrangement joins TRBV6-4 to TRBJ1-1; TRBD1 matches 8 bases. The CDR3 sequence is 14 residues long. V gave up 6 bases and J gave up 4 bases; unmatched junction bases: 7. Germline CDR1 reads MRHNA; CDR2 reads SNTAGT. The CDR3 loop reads CASRQTGETTEAFF. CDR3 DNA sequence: TGTGCCAGCAGACAGACAGGGGAGACCACTGAAGCTTTCTTT.

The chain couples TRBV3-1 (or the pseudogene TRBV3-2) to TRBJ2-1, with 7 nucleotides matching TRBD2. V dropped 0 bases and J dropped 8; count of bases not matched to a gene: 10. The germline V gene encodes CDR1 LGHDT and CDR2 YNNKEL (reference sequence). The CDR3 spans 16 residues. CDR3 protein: CASSQEVRELGDEQFF. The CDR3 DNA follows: TGTGCCAGCAGCCAAGAGGTGCGGGAGCTTGGGGATGAGCAGTTCTTC.

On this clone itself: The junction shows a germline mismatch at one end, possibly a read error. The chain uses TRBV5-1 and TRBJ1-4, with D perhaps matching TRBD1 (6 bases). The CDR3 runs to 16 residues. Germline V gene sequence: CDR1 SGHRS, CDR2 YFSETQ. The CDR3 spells CASSLRGMGSNEKLFF. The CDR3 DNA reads TGTGCCAGCAGCTTAAGGGGGATGGGGTCTAATGAAAAACTGTTTTTT.

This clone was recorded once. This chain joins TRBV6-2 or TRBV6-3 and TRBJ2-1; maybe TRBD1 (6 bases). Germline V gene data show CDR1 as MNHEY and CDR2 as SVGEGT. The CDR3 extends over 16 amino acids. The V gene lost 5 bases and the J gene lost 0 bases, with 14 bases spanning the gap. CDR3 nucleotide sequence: TGTGCCAGCAGTCCCCCCCAGGGGAGCTCCTACAATGAGCAGTTCTTC. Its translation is CASSPPQGSSYNEQFF.

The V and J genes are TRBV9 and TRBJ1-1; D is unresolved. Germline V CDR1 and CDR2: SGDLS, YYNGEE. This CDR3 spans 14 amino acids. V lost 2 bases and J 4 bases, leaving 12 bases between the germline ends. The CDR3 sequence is CASSVSPRGTEAFF. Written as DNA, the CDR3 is TGTGCCAGCAGCGTCTCCCCCCGCGGCACTGAAGCTTTCTTT.